The T cell receptor beta chain described here comes from a study of graft-versus-host responses after intestinal transplantation. Germline CDR1 and CDR2: LNHDA and SQIVND (reference sequence). This CDR3 is built from 19 residues. V shed 2 bases and J shed 2 bases, with 24 bases lying between them. Study-level findings and limits: There were GvH clones found in recipient marrow, and some of them appeared first in ileum or blood. HvG clone declines early post-transplant were associated with peak circulating GvH levels.

Measured with immunoSEQ multiplex PCR; TCRdb has only the in-frame clones, and not every one. The sample contains about 99,000 clones, roughly 90% of which appear only once. Worth noting for this clone: What it recognizes is unknown.

This chain uses TRBV19 with TRBJ1-2, with a weak D call TRBD1 (6 bases). This TCR came from a human donor who was the organ donor for an intestinal transplant. The sequencing here drew on unstimulated CD8+ T cells sorted from spleen or lymph node cells, taken before transplant. The CDR3: CASSIREGTGPPSNYGYTF. In nucleotides, the CDR3 is TGTGCCAGTAGTATACGGGAGGGAACAGGGCCACCCTCAAACTATGGCTACACCTTC. Full variable domain (outside the CDR3, taken from reference TRBV19 and TRBJ1-2): DGGITQSPKYLFRKEGQNVTLSCEQNLNHDAMYWYRQDPGQGLRLIYYSQIVNDFQKGDIAEGYSVSREKKESFPLTVTSAQKNPTAFYLCASSIREGTGPPSNYGYTFGSGTRLTVV.